The T cell receptor (beta chain) described here comes from a study of T cells in Graves' hyperthyroidism and ophthalmopathy. RNA transcripts were the template for amplifying TCR beta CDR3 regions. HTBI primers were employed in a first-round RT-PCR of the TCR CDR3. TCRdb processed the multiplex PCR reads anew with MiXCR; each CDR3 protein has one entry. The sample includes roughly 380,000 distinct CDR3 sequences, roughly 14% of them seen just once. In germline, CDR1 is LNHDA, CDR2 SQIVND (reference sequence). Trimming left V 7 bases short and J 2 bases short, with 15 bases between. This CDR3 spans 15 amino acids.

Sequencing was carried out using blood. The chain is built from TRBV19 and TRBJ1-5; D may be TRBD1 (5 bases). The TCR was taken from a woman in her sixties or seventies with Graves' hyperthyroidism. CDR3 nucleotides: TGTGCCAGTACCCCCTCCGGGGGTGGCAATCAGCCCCAGCATTTT. It specifies CASTPSGGGNQPQHF.